A single sample is the source of the 3 T cell receptor beta chains below, sequenced in a study of blood T cell repertoires in COVID-19. Only in-frame clones appear in the TCRdb table, and some are missing; sequencing was by immunoSEQ multiplex PCR. The sample records some 360,000 clones, approximately 89% being singletons. Sequencing input: peripheral blood. The origin of the receptors is a woman between 55 and 75 years old with COVID-19, enrolled during active disease.

V usage is TRBV18 and J usage is TRBJ2-1; 7 bases are shared with TRBD2. The CDR3 spans 16 residues. Looked up from germline, CDR1 is KGHSH and CDR2 is LQKENI. The trim removed 0 bases at V and 5 bases at J, leaving 7 bases unmatched. This CDR3 is CASSPPSLADNNEQFF. Written as DNA, the CDR3 is TGTGCCAGCTCACCACCGAGCCTAGCGGATAACAATGAGCAGTTCTTC.

This chain joins TRBV6-1 and TRBJ1-4, with TRBD1 identical over 8 bases. The CDR3 runs 16 residues. Losses at the gene ends were 4 bases for V and 0 bases for J; bases not matched to a gene: 4. From germline, CDR1 is MNHNS and CDR2 SASEGT. The CDR3 reads CASSANRGATNEKLFF. The CDR3 DNA follows: TGTGCCAGCAGTGCGAACAGGGGGGCAACTAATGAAAAACTGTTTTTT.

The table lists this clone with a few counts. The chain uses TRBV7-2 and TRBJ1-5; 7 nucleotides align to TRBD1. The germline V gene has CDR1 SGHTA and CDR2 FQGNSA. With 5 bases clipped from V and 6 bases from J, the junction kept 4 bases outside the gene matches. CDR3 length: 13 residues. CDR3 loop: CASSPNRGQPQHF. CDR3 nucleotide sequence: TGTGCCAGCAGCCCGAACAGGGGTCAGCCCCAGCATTTT.